Given below is one T cell receptor (beta chain) in context. This record belongs to a study of blood T cell repertoires in COVID-19. Original processing notes: Nucleated cell number was recorded as an estimate derived from reference gene primer amplification. TCRdb's copy holds only in-frame clones and misses some; the assay was immunoSEQ multiplex PCR. V, J and clone size derive from that table, while D and trimming were established from the DNA sequence. This table holds 190,000 or so clones, roughly four fifths found once. The germline CDR1 and CDR2 sequences are SGDLS and YYNGEE. The CDR3 length is 16 residues. Trimming removed 0 bases from V and 3 bases from J, with 12 bases in between.

Input material: PBMCs or T cells enriched from blood (not recorded which). The TCR originated in a man in his forties who had recovered from COVID-19. This chain uses TRBV9 with TRBJ1-4, with D possibly being TRBD1 (5 bases). The CDR3 coding sequence is TGTGCCAGCAGCGTAGGGCCGCGGGGGGCTAATGAAAAACTGTTTTTT. It specifies CASSVGPRGANEKLFF. The entire variable domain, with the rest obtained from reference TRBV9 and TRBJ1-4, is as follows: DSGVTQTPKHLITATGQRVTLRCSPRSGDLSVYWYQQSLDQGLQFLIQYYNGEERAKGNILERFSAQQFPDLHSELNLSSLELGDSALYFCASSVGPRGANEKLFFGSGTQLSVL.